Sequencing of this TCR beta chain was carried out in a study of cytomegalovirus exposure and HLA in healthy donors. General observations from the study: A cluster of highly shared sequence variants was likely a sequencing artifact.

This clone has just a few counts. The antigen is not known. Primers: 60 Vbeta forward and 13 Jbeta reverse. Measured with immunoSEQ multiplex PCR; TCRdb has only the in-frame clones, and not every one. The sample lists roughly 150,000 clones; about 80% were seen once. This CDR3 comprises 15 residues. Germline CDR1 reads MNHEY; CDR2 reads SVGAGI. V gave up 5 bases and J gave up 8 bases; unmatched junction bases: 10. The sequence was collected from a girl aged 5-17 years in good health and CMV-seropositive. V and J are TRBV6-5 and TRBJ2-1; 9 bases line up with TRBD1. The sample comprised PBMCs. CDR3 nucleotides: TGTGCCAGCAGTCCAACTGGGACAGGGAGCCATGAGCAGTTCTTC. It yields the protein CASSPTGTGSHEQFF.